Below are 20 T cell receptor beta chains sequenced from a single sample in a study of PD-1 blockade in classical Hodgkin lymphoma. Each patient relapsed following autologous stem cell transplantation, and prior brentuximab vedotin exposure differed. From thawed PBMCs, CD4+ T cells were purified using magnetic negative selection. Assay: immunoSEQ multiplex PCR; the TCRdb copy retains only in-frame clones and omits some. This sample has around 25,000 clones; around 83% occur once, and the top ten carry about 1.7%. The sample was CD4+ T cells from blood, taken at baseline. Source of these receptors: a human donor with classical Hodgkin lymphoma.

This clone was counted once. The genes are TRBV5-1 and TRBJ1-1, with 7 bases matching TRBD1. The CDR3 is made up of 15 amino acids. Germline V gene data show CDR1 as SGHRS and CDR2 as YFSETQ. V lost 2 bases, J lost 2 bases, and 6 bases stayed unmatched. The CDR3 here is CASSLQTGANTEAFF. For the CDR3, the DNA is TGCGCCAGCAGCTTACAAACAGGGGCAAACACTGAAGCTTTCTTT. The variable domain in full, with the rest retrieved from reference TRBV5-1 and TRBJ1-1, is KAGVTQTPRYLIKTRGQQVTLSCSPISGHRSVSWYQQTPGQGLQFLFEYFSETQRNKGNFPGRFSGRQFSNSRSEMNVSTLELGDSALYLCASSLQTGANTEAFFGQGTRLTVV.

CDR3: CASRYATTPEQYF. CDR3 in DNA: TGTGCCAGCAGATACGCTACCACACCCGAGCAGTATTTT. The chain uses TRBV6-5 and TRBJ2-3; D unresolved. Germline V gives CDR1 MNHEY, CDR2 SVGAGI. The CDR3 contains 13 residues. Deletions cut 6 bases from V and 11 bases from J, with 18 bases between.

The chain recombines TRBV6-1 with TRBJ2-5, with D unclear. The germline V gene encodes CDR1 MNHNS and CDR2 SASEGT. Trimming removed 1 base at V and 3 bases at J, with 9 bases between. The CDR3 loop spans 14 amino acids. The CDR3 sequence is CASSEDLRKETQYF. The DNA of the CDR3 is TGTGCCAGCAGTGAAGATCTGAGGAAAGAGACCCAGTACTTC.

The rearrangement links TRBV19 to TRBJ1-2, with no clear D. The CDR3 length is 17 residues. Deletions cut 2 bases from V and 4 bases from J, with 20 bases between. From germline, CDR1 is LNHDA and CDR2 SQIVND (reference sequence). CDR3: CASSIRGDEVRAYGYTF. Written as DNA, the CDR3 is TGTGCCAGTAGTATACGAGGAGATGAGGTCCGGGCCTATGGCTACACCTTC. The variable domain in full, completed from reference TRBV19 and TRBJ1-2, reads DGGITQSPKYLFRKEGQNVTLSCEQNLNHDAMYWYRQDPGQGLRLIYYSQIVNDFQKGDIAEGYSVSREKKESFPLTVTSAQKNPTAFYLCASSIRGDEVRAYGYTFGSGTRLTVV.

For this clone: Other DNA sequences in this specimen translate into the identical CDR3. The chain combines TRBV19 with TRBJ2-3, with 9 bases matching TRBD2. This CDR3 is built from 14 residues. With V trimmed by 3 bases and J by 3 bases, 1 base remained unmatched. Germline V gene sequence: CDR1 LNHDA, CDR2 SQIVND (reference sequence). DNA for the CDR3: TGTGCCAGTAGTATTGCGGGGGGGACAGATACGCAGTATTTT. As protein: CASSIAGGTDTQYF.

This chain uses TRBV13 with TRBJ2-7, with 10 bases identical to TRBD1. Germline V gene data show CDR1 as PRHDT and CDR2 as FYEKMQ (reference sequence). V lost 4 bases to trimming and J lost 3 bases; unmatched junction nucleotides: 9. The CDR3 extends over 16 amino acids. CDR3 loop: CASSSKGDRGLYEQYF. The CDR3 DNA reads TGTGCCAGCAGCTCAAAGGGCGACAGGGGGCTCTACGAGCAGTACTTC.

This chain links TRBV27 with TRBJ1-5; D is uncertain. The CDR3 is 16 amino acids. Trimming removed 5 bases from V and 2 bases from J, with 16 bases in between. Germline loops: CDR1 MNHEY, CDR2 SMNVEV (reference sequence). CDR3 DNA: TGTGCCAGCAGTCCCATGATAGGAGGCGGCAATCAGCCCCAGCATTTT. Its translation is CASSPMIGGGNQPQHF.

This sequence joins TRBV11-2 and TRBJ1-2, with 9 positions matching TRBD1. The germline V gene has CDR1 SGHAT and CDR2 FQNNGV. CDR3 length equals 15 residues. Germline trimming cut 2 bases from V and 0 bases from J; bases unmatched to any gene: 1. CDR3 sequence reads: CASSLRQGANYGYTF. The CDR3 coding sequence is TGTGCCAGCAGCTTAAGACAGGGGGCTAACTATGGCTACACCTTC.

The chain joins TRBV7-9 to TRBJ2-3, with a weak D call TRBD1 (5 bases). The germline gives CDR1 SEHNR, CDR2 FQNEAQ (reference sequence). This CDR3 comprises 13 residues. V was pared by 5 bases and J by 3 bases, with 9 bases between. The CDR3 DNA sequence: TGTGCCAGCAGCGGGGCAAGGACAGATACGCAGTATTTT. Its translation is CASSGARTDTQYF.

The rearrangement uses TRBV28 and TRBJ2-7, with a weak D call TRBD2 (7 bases). V dropped 7 bases and J dropped 2 bases, with 18 bases sitting between them. The germline V gene encodes CDR1 MDHEN and CDR2 SYDVKM. CDR3 length: 15 residues. This chain's CDR3 is CASTPRGAATYEQYF. The CDR3 nucleotides are TGTGCCAGCACCCCTCGGGGGGCAGCTACCTACGAGCAGTACTTC.

V and J are TRBV19 and TRBJ1-2; D not resolved. CDR1 and CDR2 (germline): LNHDA, SQIVND (reference sequence). V gave up 3 bases and J gave up 7 bases, with 12 bases separating them. The CDR3 contains 13 residues. The CDR3 region is CASSIVGLGGYTF. The DNA of the CDR3 is TGTGCCAGTAGTATCGTGGGCCTGGGTGGCTACACCTTC.

J is TRBJ2-6 and V is TRBV7-3, with D hard to call. With 5 bases removed from V and 1 base from J, the gap between germline ends came to 12 bases. Germline V gene lookup returns CDR1 SGHTA and CDR2 FQGTGA. The CDR3 runs 16 residues. This CDR3 is CASSPGPSSGANVLTF. CDR3 DNA sequence: TGTGCCAGCAGCCCAGGACCGTCATCTGGGGCCAACGTCCTGACTTTC.

This clone was found a few times. The chain couples TRBV19 to TRBJ1-2; 9 bases fit TRBD1. This CDR3 spans 15 amino acids. The V gene end was trimmed by 3 bases and the J gene end by 8 bases; junction bases not matched to a gene: 10. The germline gives CDR1 LNHDA, CDR2 SQIVND (reference sequence). Here the CDR3 DNA reads TGTGCCAGTAGTATTGGATTAGGGACAGGGCAAGGCTACACCTTC. Translation: CASSIGLGTGQGYTF. The full variable domain, its missing parts supplied by reference TRBV19 and TRBJ1-2, is DGGITQSPKYLFRKEGQNVTLSCEQNLNHDAMYWYRQDPGQGLRLIYYSQIVNDFQKGDIAEGYSVSREKKESFPLTVTSAQKNPTAFYLCASSIGLGTGQGYTFGSGTRLTVV.

The CDR3 bases are TGTGCCAGCAGTTATAACCGCGGACAGGGAGATGGCTACACCTTC. Encoded protein: CASSYNRGQGDGYTF. This chain joins TRBV2 and TRBJ1-2, with TRBD1 matching 8 bases. V was clipped by 5 bases and J by 6 bases; unmatched bases: 11. CDR1 is SNHLY, CDR2 FYNNEI, per germline. This CDR3 has 15 residues.

The chain combines TRBV11-3 with TRBJ2-5; TRBD1 aligns across 8 bases. Germline-derived CDR1 and CDR2 are SGHNT and YENEEA. The CDR3 contains 16 residues. V trimming: 5 bases; J trimming: 6 bases; junction bases outside the gene matches: 14. Here the CDR3 DNA reads TGTGCCAGCAGCCCGAGAAGACAGGGGCTTATGAAGACCCAGTACTTC. Its translation is CASSPRRQGLMKTQYF.

This rearrangement joins TRBV7-2 to TRBJ2-1; 11 bases are a match to TRBD2. The CDR3 is 18 amino acids. The germline gives CDR1 SGHTA, CDR2 FQGNSA. V trimming: 1 base; J trimming: 1 base; junction bases outside the gene matches: 6. In DNA form, the CDR3 reads TGTGCCAGCAGCTTAGTCCCTAGCGGGGGGTCATCCTACAATGAGCAGTTCTTC. Protein product: CASSLVPSGGSSYNEQFF.

V usage is TRBV5-4 and J usage is TRBJ2-1; D gene uncertain. This CDR3 is 13 amino acids long. V was trimmed by 4 bases and J by 5 bases, leaving 10 bases between them. Germline V gives CDR1 SGHNT, CDR2 YYREEE (reference sequence). The CDR3 nucleotides are TGTGCCAGCAGCCTCGACTTGGACAATGAGCAGTTCTTC. As protein: CASSLDLDNEQFF.

The rearrangement uses TRBV19 and TRBJ2-1, with 10 bases matching TRBD1. CDR3 length: 12 amino acids. Germline V gene lookup returns CDR1 LNHDA and CDR2 SQIVND (reference sequence). V was pared by 5 bases and J by 11 bases, with 3 bases of the junction left unmatched. CDR3 protein: CASSWDRGKQFF. The CDR3, as DNA: TGTGCCAGTAGTTGGGACAGGGGAAAGCAGTTCTTC.

The gene calls are TRBV10-3 and TRBJ2-3, with 9 positions matching TRBD1. CDR1 ENHRY and CDR2 SYGVKD come from the germline V gene. With V trimmed by 6 bases and J by 2 bases, 9 bases remained unmatched. CDR3 size: 16 residues. Written as DNA, the CDR3 is TGTGCCATCAGACAGGGGGCCGCTACTTTCACAGATACGCAGTATTTT. This codes for CAIRQGAATFTDTQYF.

This rearrangement joins TRBV29-1 to TRBJ1-1; possibly TRBD1 for D (5 bases). The V and J ends lost 3 bases and 1 base respectively, with 9 bases between them. Per germline, CDR1 SQVTM and CDR2 ANQGSEA. The CDR3 is 13 amino acids. This CDR3 is CSVDQGTNTEAFF. CDR3 DNA: TGCAGCGTTGACCAGGGAACGAACACTGAAGCTTTCTTT.